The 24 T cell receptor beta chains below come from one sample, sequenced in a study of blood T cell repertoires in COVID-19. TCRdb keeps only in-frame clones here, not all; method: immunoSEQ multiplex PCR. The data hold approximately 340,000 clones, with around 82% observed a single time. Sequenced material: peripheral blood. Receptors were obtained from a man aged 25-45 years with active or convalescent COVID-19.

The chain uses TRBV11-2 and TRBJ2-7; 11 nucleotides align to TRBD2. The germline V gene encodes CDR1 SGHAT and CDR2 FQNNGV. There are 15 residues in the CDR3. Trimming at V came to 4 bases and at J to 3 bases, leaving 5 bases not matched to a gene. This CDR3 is CASSSGTSGYYEQYF. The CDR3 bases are TGTGCCAGCAGCTCCGGGACTAGCGGTTACTACGAGCAGTACTTC.

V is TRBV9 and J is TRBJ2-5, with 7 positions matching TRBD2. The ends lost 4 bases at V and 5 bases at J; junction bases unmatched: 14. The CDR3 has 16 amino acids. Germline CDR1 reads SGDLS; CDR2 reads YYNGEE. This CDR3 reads CASSLTSSEWMETQYF. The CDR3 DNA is TGTGCCAGCAGCTTGACTAGCTCCGAGTGGATGGAGACCCAGTACTTC.

CDR3 amino acids: CASSQDRGSGNTIYF. The CDR3, as DNA: TGTGCCAGCAGCCAAGATCGGGGCTCTGGAAACACCATATATTTT. The chain couples TRBV3-1 (or the pseudogene TRBV3-2) to TRBJ1-3; no clear D gene. Deletions cut 0 bases from V and 0 bases from J, with 6 bases between. CDR1 and CDR2 (germline): LGHDT, YNNKEL (reference sequence). The CDR3 totals 15 residues.

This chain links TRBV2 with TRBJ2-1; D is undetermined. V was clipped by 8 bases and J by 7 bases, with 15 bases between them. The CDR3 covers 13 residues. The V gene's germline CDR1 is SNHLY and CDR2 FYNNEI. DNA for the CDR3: TGTGCCAGCGATAGACACCCCGGAAATGAGCAGTTCTTC. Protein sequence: CASDRHPGNEQFF.

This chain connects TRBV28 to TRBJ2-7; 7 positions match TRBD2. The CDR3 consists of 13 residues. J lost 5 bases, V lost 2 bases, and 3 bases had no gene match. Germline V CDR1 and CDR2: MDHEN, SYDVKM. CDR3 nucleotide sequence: TGTGCCAGCAGTTTAGCCGGGACTAACGAGCAGTACTTC. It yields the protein CASSLAGTNEQYF.

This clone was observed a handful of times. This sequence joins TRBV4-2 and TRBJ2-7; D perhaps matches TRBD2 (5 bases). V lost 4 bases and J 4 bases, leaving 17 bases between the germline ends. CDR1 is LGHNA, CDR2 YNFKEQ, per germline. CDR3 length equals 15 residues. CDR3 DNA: TGTGCCAGCAGCCTTAGCGACTCTCTAGGGTACGAGCAGTACTTC. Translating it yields CASSLSDSLGYEQYF.

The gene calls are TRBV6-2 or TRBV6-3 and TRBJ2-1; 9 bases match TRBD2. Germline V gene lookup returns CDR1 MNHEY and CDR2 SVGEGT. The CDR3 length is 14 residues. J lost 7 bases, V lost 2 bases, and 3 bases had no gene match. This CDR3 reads CASSYLAGPNEQFF. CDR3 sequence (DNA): TGTGCCAGCAGTTACCTAGCGGGGCCTAATGAGCAGTTCTTC.

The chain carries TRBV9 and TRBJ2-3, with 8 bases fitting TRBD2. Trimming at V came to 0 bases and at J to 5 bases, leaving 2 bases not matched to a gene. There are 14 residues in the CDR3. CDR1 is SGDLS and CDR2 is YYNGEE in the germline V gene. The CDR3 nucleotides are TGTGCCAGCAGCGTAGGGCTAGCGGGAGATACGCAGTATTTT. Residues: CASSVGLAGDTQYF.

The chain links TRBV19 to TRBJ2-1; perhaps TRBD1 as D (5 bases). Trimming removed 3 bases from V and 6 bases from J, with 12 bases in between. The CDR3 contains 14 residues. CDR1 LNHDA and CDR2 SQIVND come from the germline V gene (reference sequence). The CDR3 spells CASSIFGATNEQFF. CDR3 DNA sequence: TGTGCCAGTAGTATTTTTGGGGCCACCAATGAGCAGTTCTTC.

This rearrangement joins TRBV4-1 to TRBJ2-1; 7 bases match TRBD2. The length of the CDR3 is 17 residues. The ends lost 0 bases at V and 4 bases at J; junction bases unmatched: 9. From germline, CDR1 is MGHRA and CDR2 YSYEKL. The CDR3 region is CASSQDPRAGDYNEQFF. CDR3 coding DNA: TGCGCCAGCAGCCAAGACCCTAGGGCGGGAGATTACAATGAGCAGTTCTTC.

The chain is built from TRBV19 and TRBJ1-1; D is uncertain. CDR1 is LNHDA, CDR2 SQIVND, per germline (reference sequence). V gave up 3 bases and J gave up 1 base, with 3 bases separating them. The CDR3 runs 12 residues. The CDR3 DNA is TGTGCCAGTAGTATGAGGAACACTGAAGCTTTCTTT. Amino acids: CASSMRNTEAFF. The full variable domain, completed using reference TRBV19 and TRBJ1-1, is DGGITQSPKYLFRKEGQNVTLSCEQNLNHDAMYWYRQDPGQGLRLIYYSQIVNDFQKGDIAEGYSVSREKKESFPLTVTSAQKNPTAFYLCASSMRNTEAFFGQGTRLTVV.

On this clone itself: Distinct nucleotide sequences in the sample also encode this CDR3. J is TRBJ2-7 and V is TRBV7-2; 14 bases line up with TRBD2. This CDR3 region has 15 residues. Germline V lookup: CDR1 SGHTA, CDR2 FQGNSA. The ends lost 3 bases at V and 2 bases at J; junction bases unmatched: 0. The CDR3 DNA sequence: TGTGCCAGCAGCTTGGGACTAGCGGGAGCCTACGAGCAGTACTTC. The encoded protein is CASSLGLAGAYEQYF. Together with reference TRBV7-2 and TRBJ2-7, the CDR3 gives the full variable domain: GAGVSQSPSNKVTEKGKDVELRCDPISGHTALYWYRQSLGQGLEFLIYFQGNSAPDKSGLPSDRFSAERTGGSVSTLTIQRTQQEDSAVYLCASSLGLAGAYEQYFGPGTRLTVT.

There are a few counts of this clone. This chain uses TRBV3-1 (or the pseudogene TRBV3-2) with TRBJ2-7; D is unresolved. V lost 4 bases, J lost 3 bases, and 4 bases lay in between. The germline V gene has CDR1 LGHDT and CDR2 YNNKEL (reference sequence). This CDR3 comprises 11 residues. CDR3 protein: CASSLGYEQYF. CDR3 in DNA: TGTGCCAGCAGCCTCGGCTACGAGCAGTACTTC.

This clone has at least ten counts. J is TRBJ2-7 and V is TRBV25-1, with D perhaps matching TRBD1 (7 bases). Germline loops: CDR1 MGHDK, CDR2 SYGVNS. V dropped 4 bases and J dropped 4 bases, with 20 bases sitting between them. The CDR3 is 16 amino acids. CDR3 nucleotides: TGTGCCAGCAGTGGATCCGGGACAGCGACTAGTTACGAGCAGTACTTC. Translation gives CASSGSGTATSYEQYF.

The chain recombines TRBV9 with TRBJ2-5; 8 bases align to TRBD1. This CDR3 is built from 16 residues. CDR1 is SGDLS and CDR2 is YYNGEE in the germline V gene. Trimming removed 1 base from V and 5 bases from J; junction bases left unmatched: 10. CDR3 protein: CASSVHWQGARETQYF. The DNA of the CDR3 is TGTGCCAGCAGCGTACACTGGCAGGGGGCGCGGGAGACCCAGTACTTC. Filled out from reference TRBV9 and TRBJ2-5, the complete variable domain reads DSGVTQTPKHLITATGQRVTLRCSPRSGDLSVYWYQQSLDQGLQFLIQYYNGEERAKGNILERFSAQQFPDLHSELNLSSLELGDSALYFCASSVHWQGARETQYFGPGTRLLVL.

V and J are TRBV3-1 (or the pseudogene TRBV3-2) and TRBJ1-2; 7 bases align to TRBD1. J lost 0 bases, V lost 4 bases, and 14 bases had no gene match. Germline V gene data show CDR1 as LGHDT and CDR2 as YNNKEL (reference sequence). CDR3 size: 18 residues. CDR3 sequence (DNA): TGTGCCAGCAGCCCCCCGTTGGGGTTCAGGGGGACTAACTATGGCTACACCTTC. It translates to CASSPPLGFRGTNYGYTF.

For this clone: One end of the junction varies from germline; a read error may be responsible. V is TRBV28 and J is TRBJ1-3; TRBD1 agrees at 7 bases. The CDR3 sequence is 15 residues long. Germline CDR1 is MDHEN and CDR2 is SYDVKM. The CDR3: CASSSGQLSGNTIYF. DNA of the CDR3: TGTGCCAGCAGTTCGGGACAGCTCTCTGGTAACACCATATATTTT.

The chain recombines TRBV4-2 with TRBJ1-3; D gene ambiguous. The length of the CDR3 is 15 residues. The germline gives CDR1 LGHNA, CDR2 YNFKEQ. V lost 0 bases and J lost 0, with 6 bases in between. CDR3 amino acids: CASSQEGGSGNTIYF. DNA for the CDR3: TGTGCCAGCAGCCAAGAGGGAGGCTCTGGAAACACCATATATTTT.

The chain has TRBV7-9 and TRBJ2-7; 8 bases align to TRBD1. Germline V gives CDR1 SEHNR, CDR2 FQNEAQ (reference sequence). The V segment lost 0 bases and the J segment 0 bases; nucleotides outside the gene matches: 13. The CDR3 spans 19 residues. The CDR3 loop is CASSLALAHYRGFSYEQYF. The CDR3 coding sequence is TGTGCCAGCAGCTTAGCCCTAGCACACTACAGGGGGTTCTCCTACGAGCAGTACTTC.

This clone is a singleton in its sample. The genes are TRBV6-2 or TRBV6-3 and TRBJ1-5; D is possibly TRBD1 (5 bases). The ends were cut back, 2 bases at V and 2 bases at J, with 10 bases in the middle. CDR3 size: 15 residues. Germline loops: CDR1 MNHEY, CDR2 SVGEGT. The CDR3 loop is CASSYNRLRNQPQHF. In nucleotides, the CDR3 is TGTGCCAGCAGTTACAACAGGCTGCGCAATCAGCCCCAGCATTTT.

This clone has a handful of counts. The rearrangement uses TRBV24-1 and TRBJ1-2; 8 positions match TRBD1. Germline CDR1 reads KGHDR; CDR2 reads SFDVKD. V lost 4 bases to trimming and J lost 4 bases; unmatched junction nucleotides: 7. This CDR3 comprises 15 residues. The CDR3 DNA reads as TGTGCCACCAGTGAACCGGGACAGGCGCTCTATGGCTACACCTTC. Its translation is CATSEPGQALYGYTF.

The CDR3 region has the DNA TGTGCCAGCAGTGAAATGGGCCTCGGGAACACTGAAGCTTTCTTT. Protein sequence: CASSEMGLGNTEAFF. This sequence joins TRBV2 and TRBJ1-1; no firm D call. The V end was cut by 2 bases, the J end by 1 base, with 11 bases between. This CDR3 spans 15 amino acids. Germline V gives CDR1 SNHLY, CDR2 FYNNEI.

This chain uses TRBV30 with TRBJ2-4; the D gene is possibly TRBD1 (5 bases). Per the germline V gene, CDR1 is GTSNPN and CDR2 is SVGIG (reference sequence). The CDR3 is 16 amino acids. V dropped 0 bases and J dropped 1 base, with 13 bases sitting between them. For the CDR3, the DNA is TGTGCCTGGAGTGTAGGGTTCAAGGGGGCCAAAAACATTCAGTACTTC. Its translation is CAWSVGFKGAKNIQYF.

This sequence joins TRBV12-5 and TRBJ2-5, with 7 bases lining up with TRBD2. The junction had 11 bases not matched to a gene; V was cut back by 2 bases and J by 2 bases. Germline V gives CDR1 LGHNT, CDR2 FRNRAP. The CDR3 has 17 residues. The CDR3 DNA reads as TGTGCTAGTGGTTTGCAAAGGGAGGGAATTAAGCAAGAGACCCAGTACTTC. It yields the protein CASGLQREGIKQETQYF.